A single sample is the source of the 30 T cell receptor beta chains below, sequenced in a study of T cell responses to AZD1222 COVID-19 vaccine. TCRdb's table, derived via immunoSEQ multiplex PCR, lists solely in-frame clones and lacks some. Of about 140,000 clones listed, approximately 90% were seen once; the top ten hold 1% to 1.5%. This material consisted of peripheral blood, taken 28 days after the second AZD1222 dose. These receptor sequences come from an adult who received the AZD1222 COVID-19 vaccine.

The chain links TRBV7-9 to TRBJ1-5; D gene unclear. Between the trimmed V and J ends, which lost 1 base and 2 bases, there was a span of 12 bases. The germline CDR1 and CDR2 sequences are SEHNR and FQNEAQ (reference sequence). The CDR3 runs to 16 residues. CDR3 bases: TGTGCCAGCAGCTTAGATCGGGGTTCGGGCAATCAGCCCCAGCATTTT. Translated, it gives CASSLDRGSGNQPQHF.

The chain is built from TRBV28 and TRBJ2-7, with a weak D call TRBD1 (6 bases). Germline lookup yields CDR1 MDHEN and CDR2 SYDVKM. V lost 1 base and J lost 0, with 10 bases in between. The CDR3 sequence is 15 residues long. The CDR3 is CASSLSGQSSYEQYF. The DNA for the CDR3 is TGTGCCAGCAGTTTATCTGGACAGAGCTCCTACGAGCAGTACTTC.

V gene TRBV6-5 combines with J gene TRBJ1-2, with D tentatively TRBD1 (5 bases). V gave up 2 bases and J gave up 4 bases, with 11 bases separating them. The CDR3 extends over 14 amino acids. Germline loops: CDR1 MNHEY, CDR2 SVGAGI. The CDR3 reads CASSYAPGSYGYTF. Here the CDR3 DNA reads TGTGCCAGCAGTTACGCCCCAGGGAGCTATGGCTACACCTTC.

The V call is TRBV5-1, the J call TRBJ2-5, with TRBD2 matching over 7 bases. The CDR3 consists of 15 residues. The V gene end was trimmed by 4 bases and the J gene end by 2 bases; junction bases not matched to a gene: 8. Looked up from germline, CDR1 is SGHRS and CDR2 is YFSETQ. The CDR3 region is CASSRGLVAQETQYF. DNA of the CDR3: TGCGCCAGCAGCCGAGGACTAGTTGCTCAAGAGACCCAGTACTTC.

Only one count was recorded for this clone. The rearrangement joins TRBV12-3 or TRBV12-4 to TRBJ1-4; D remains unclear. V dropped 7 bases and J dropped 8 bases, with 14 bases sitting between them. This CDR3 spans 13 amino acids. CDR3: CASTLNSGEKLFF. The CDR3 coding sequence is TGTGCCAGCACCCTAAATTCGGGGGAAAAACTGTTTTTT.

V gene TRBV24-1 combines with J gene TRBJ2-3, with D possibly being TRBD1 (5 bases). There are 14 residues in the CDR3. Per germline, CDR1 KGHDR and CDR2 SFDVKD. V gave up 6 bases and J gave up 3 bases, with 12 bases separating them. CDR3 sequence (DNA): TGTGCCACCAGTTACCCCCCAGGGACAGATACGCAGTATTTT. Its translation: CATSYPPGTDTQYF.

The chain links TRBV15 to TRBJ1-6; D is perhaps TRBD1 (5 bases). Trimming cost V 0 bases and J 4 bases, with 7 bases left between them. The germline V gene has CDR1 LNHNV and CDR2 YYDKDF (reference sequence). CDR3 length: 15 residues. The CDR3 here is CATSRDRGYNSPLHF. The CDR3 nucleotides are TGTGCCACCAGCAGAGATAGGGGATATAATTCACCCCTCCACTTT.

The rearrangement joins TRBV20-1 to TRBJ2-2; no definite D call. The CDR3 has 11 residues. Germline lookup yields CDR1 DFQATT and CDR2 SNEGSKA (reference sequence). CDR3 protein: CRAGNTGELFF. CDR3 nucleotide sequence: TGCAGGGCAGGGAACACCGGGGAGCTGTTTTTT.

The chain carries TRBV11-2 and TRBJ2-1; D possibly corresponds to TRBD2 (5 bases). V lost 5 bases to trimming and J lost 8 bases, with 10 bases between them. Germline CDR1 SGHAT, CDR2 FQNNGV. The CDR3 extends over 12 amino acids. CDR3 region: CASSPGLDEQFF. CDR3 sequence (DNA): TGTGCCAGCAGCCCCGGACTCGATGAGCAGTTCTTC.

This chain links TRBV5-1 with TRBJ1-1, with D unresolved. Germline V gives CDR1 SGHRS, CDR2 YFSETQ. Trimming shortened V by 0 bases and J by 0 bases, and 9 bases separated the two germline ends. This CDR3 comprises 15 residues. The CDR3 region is CASSLERAMNTEAFF. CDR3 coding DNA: TGCGCCAGCAGCTTGGAGAGGGCCATGAACACTGAAGCTTTCTTT. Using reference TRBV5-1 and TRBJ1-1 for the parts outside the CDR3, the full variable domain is KAGVTQTPRYLIKTRGQQVTLSCSPISGHRSVSWYQQTPGQGLQFLFEYFSETQRNKGNFPGRFSGRQFSNSRSEMNVSTLELGDSALYLCASSLERAMNTEAFFGQGTRLTVV.

The CDR3 sequence: CASSPGRQGGQETQYF. The CDR3 nucleotides read TGTGCCAGCAGCCCGGGGAGACAGGGAGGCCAAGAGACCCAGTACTTC. The V and J genes are TRBV11-3 and TRBJ2-5, with TRBD1 as a possible D gene (7 bases). With 5 bases removed from V and 1 base from J, the gap between germline ends came to 17 bases. CDR1 is SGHNT, CDR2 YENEEA, per germline. The CDR3 loop spans 16 amino acids.

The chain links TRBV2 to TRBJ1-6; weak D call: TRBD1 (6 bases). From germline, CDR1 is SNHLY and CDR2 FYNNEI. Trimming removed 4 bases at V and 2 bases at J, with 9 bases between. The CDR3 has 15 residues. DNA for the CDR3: TGTGCCAGCAGTGGGACAGAAACCTATAATTCACCCCTCCACTTT. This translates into CASSGTETYNSPLHF.

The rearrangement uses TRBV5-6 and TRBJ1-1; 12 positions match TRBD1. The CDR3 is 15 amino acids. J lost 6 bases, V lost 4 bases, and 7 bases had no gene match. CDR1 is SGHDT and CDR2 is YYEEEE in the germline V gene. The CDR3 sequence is CASSQRDRGPSEAFF. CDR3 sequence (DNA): TGTGCCAGCAGCCAACGGGACAGGGGGCCGTCTGAAGCTTTCTTT.

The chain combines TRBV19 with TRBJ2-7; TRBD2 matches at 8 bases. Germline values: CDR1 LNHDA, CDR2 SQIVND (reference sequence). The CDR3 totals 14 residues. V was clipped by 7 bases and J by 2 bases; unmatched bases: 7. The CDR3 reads CASNSGTNTYEQYF. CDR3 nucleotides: TGTGCCAGTAATAGCGGGACCAACACCTACGAGCAGTACTTC.

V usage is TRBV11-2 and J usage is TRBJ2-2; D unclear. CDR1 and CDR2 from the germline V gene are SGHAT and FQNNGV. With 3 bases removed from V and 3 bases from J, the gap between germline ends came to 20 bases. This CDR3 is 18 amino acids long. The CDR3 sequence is CASSLGKGLAQDTGELFF. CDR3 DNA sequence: TGTGCCAGCAGCTTGGGAAAGGGTCTGGCTCAGGACACCGGGGAGCTGTTTTTT.

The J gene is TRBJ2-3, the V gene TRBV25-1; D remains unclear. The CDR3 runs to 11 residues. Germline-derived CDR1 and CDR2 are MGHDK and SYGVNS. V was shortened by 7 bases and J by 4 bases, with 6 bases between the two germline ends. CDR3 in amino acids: CASMIADTQYF. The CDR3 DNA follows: TGTGCCAGCATGATCGCAGATACGCAGTATTTT.

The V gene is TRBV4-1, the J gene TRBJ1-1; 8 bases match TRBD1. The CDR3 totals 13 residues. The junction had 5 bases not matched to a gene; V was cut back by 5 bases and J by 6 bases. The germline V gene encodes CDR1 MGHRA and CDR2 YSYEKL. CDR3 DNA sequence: TGCGCCAGCAGCTTACAGGGGGTACCTGAAGCTTTCTTT. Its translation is CASSLQGVPEAFF.

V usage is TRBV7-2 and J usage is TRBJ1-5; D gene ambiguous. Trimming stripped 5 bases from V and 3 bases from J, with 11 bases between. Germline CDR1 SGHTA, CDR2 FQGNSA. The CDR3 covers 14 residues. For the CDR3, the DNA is TGTGCCAGCAGCCCCAGGACCGTCAATCAGCCCCAGCATTTT. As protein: CASSPRTVNQPQHF.

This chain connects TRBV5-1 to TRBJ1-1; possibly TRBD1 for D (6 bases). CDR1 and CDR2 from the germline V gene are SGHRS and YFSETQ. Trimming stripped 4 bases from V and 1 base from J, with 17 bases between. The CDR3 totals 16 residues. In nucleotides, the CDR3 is TGCGCCAGCAGCGCCAGGGGCAGTTCGGGGAACACTGAAGCTTTCTTT. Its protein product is CASSARGSSGNTEAFF.

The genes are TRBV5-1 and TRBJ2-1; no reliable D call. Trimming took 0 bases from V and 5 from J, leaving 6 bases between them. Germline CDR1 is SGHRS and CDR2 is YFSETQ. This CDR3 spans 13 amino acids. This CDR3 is CASSLAPNNEQFF. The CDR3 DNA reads TGCGCCAGCAGCTTGGCCCCGAACAATGAGCAGTTCTTC.

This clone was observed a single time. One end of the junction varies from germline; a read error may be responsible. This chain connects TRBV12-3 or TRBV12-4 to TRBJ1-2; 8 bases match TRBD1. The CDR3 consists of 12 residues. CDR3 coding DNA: TGTGCCAGCAGTCTTTACGGGGACAGGCTCGACTTC. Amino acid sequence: CASSLYGDRLDF.

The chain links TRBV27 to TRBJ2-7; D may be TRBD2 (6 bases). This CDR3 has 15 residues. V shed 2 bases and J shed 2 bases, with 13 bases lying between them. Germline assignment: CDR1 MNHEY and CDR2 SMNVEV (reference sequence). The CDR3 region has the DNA TGTGCCAGCAGTTTAACGGGGGACTTCCCCTACGAGCAGTACTTC. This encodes CASSLTGDFPYEQYF.

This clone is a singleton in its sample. The CDR3, as DNA: TGTGCCAGCAGCTTGGCACTGGGTCGGGGTATGAGCACAGATACGCAGTATTTT. Amino acid sequence: CASSLALGRGMSTDTQYF. V usage is TRBV5-6 and J usage is TRBJ2-3; D is perhaps TRBD2 (5 bases). Trimming left V 0 bases short and J 0 bases short, with 17 bases between. CDR3 length: 18 amino acids. Germline loops: CDR1 SGHDT, CDR2 YYEEEE.

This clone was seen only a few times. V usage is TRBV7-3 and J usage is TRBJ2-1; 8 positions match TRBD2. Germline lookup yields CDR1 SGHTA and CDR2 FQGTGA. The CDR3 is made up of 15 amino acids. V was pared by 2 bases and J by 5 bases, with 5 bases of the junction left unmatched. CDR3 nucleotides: TGTGCCAGCAGCTTAGGGGGCGGGAGGAACAATGAGCAGTTCTTC. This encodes CASSLGGGRNNEQFF. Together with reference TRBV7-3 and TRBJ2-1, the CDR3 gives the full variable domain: GAGVSQTPSNKVTEKGKYVELRCDPISGHTALYWYRQSLGQGPEFLIYFQGTGAADDSGLPNDRFFAVRPEGSVSTLKIQRTERGDSAVYLCASSLGGGRNNEQFFGPGTRLTVL.

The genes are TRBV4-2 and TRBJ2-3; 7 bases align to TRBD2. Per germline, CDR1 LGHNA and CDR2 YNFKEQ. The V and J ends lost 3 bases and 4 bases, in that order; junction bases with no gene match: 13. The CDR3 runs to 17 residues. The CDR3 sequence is CASSQSNGGIGADTQYF. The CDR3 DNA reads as TGTGCCAGCAGCCAGTCCAACGGGGGGATCGGAGCAGATACGCAGTATTTT.

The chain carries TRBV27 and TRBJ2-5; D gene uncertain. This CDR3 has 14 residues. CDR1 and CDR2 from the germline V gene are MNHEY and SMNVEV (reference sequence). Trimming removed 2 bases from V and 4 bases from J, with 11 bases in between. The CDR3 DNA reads TGTGCCAGCAGTTTAGTGTCAGCCCCAGAGACCCAGTACTTC. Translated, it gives CASSLVSAPETQYF.

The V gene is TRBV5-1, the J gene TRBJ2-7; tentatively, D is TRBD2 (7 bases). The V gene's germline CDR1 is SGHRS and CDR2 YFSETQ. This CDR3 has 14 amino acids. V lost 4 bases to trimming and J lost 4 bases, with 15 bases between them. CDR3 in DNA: TGCGCCAGCAGCCTACGGGGGGCATTGTACGAGCAGTACTTC. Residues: CASSLRGALYEQYF.

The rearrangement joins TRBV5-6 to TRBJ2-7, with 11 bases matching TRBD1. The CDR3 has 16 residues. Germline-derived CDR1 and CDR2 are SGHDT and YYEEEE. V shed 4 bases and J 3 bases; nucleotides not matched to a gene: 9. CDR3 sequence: CASSTLLGQGDYEQYF. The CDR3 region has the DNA TGTGCCAGCAGCACGCTTCTGGGACAGGGGGACTACGAGCAGTACTTC.

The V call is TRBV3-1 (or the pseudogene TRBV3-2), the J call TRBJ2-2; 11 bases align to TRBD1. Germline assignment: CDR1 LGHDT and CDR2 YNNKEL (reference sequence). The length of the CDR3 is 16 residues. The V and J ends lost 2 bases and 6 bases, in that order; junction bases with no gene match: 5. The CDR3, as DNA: TGTGCCAGCAGCCAACCGACGGGACAGGGGGCCGGGGAGCTGTTTTTT. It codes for CASSQPTGQGAGELFF.

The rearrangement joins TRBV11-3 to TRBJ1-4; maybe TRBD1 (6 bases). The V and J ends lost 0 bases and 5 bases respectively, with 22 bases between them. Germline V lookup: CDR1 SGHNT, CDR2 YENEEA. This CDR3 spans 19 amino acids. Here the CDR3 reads CASSLEGLMGLGANEKLFF. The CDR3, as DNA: TGTGCCAGCAGCTTAGAGGGACTCATGGGTTTGGGGGCGAATGAAAAACTGTTTTTT. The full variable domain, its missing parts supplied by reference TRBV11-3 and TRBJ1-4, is EAGVVQSPRYKIIEKKQPVAFWCNPISGHNTLYWYLQNLGQGPELLIRYENEEAVDDSQLPKDRFSAERLKGVDSTLKIQPAELGDSAVYLCASSLEGLMGLGANEKLFFGSGTQLSVL.